One TCR beta chain is described in this entry. The target antigen is unknown. The sample comes from a study of shared clonotypes between healthy human individuals. Study in general: Donor ages ranged 18 to 49 years: a couple of women, a few men.

Assay runs were performed at deep level. It was around 300 ng DNA, 25,000 to 35,000 T cell genomes, that went into each replicate PCR of unsorted PBMC. Sequenced by immunoSEQ multiplex PCR; TCRdb stores in-frame clones only, minus some. Here the sample spans approximately 500,000 clones, roughly 80% being singletons. The study's findings and limits: The authors sampled blood alone, and tissue repertoires likely differ.

Germline V gives CDR1 SGHDT, CDR2 YYEEEE. This CDR3 is built from 16 residues. Between the trimmed V and J ends, which lost 0 bases and 0 bases, there was a span of 10 bases. The chain joins TRBV5-6 to TRBJ2-1; D remains unclear. The receptor comes from a woman aged 40 to 50 in good health. Some clones in this sample may be carry-over from other donors' samples. Material: PBMCs. Written as DNA, the CDR3 is TGTGCCAGCAGCTTGGTGGTCCTGAGCTCCTACAATGAGCAGTTCTTC. It encodes CASSLVVLSSYNEQFF.